This T cell receptor beta chain comes out of a study of spatial heterogeneity in lung cancer. The CDR3 consists of 15 residues. Germline CDR1 is SGHRS and CDR2 is YFSETQ. V was cut by 4 bases and J by 1 base, with 15 bases left in between. Time point described: sample taken at primary tumor resection. Whole RNA came from tumor, nontumor lung or frozen PBMC and was sequenced without being sorted. Whole-study results and caveats: The study found ubiquitous expanded tumor TCRs in blood more at resection than follow-up.

In the case of this clonotype: What it binds is unknown.

One entry per CDR3 protein, called by TCRdb with MiXCR from the 5' RACE reads. The table records about 36,000 distinct CDR3 sequences, roughly 5% of them present only once. This TCR came from a female donor with early-stage non-small cell lung cancer. Sample: PBMCs, taken at surgery. The V call is TRBV5-1, the J call TRBJ2-7; D might be TRBD2 (6 bases). Here the CDR3 reads CASSATRDLSYEQYF. CDR3 coding DNA: TGCGCCAGCAGCGCGACCCGGGACTTGTCCTACGAGCAGTACTTC.